This section outlines one T cell receptor beta chain sequence together with its context. The antigen is unknown. This sample was taken from a study of radiation and T cells in renal cell carcinoma. General study findings and limits: From baseline, blood top tumor clonotypes peaked at 2 weeks post-radiation.

CDR1 and CDR2 from the germline V gene are SGHTA and FQGNSA. Trimming at V came to 3 bases and at J to 6 bases, leaving 7 bases not matched to a gene. This CDR3 has 14 amino acids. Profiling relied on immunoSEQ multiplex PCR, and the TCRdb table lists in-frame clones only, not all of them. This table has tens of thousands of clones, around four fifths appearing once. Documented time point: blood 4 weeks post-SBRT, at nephrectomy. The treatment here: 15 Gy SBRT to primary tumor, nephrectomy 4 weeks later. The chain couples TRBV7-2 to TRBJ2-5, with 7 nucleotides matching TRBD2. This sequence originates from a man aged 45-65 years with renal cell carcinoma. This sample comprised blood, obtained from a patient whose treatment included radiotherapy and nephrectomy. The CDR3 here is CASSFSGFDKTQYF. The CDR3 DNA follows: TGTGCCAGCAGCTTTAGCGGGTTCGACAAGACCCAGTACTTC.